These 27 T cell receptor beta chains originate from one sample sequenced in a study of regulatory T cells in long-lasting Graves disease. Time point specified: persistent/refractory GD, antithyroid drugs over 5 years with positive TRAb. PBMC-extracted RNA yielded the TCR library. For TCR beta, libraries came from iRepertoire HTBI primers and Arm-PCR of CDR3 regions. One entry per CDR3 protein results from TCRdb running MiXCR on the multiplex PCR reads. Among about 340,000 distinct CDR3 sequences listed, about 18% were seen once. The starting material was peripheral blood mononuclear cells (PBMCs), obtained when the disease was refractory, from a patient treated with antithyroid drugs. The receptors come from a female donor with Graves disease.

This chain uses TRBV6-1 with TRBJ2-7, with 14 nucleotides matching TRBD2. Germline values: CDR1 MNHNS, CDR2 SASEGT. The CDR3 sequence is 14 residues long. V shed 8 bases and J 1 base; nucleotides not matched to a gene: 1. This CDR3 is CASGLAGGSYEQYF. CDR3 in DNA: TGTGCCAGCGGACTAGCGGGAGGTTCCTACGAGCAGTACTTC.

The gene calls are TRBV7-9 and TRBJ2-7; TRBD2 agrees at 10 bases. V shed 7 bases and J 4 bases; nucleotides not matched to a gene: 4. The CDR3 covers 13 residues. CDR1 and CDR2 from the germline V gene are SEHNR and FQNEAQ (reference sequence). CDR3 nucleotide sequence: TGTGCCAGCAAAGCGGGAGGGGCTTACGAGCAGTACTTC. Encoded protein: CASKAGGAYEQYF. Based on the CDR3 plus reference TRBV7-9 and TRBJ2-7, the full variable domain is DTGVSQNPRHKITKRGQNVTFRCDPISEHNRLYWYRQTLGQGPEFLTYFQNEAQLEKSRLLSDRFSAERPKGSFSTLEIQRTEQGDSAMYLCASKAGGAYEQYFGPGTRLTVT.

This clonotype has only a few counts. DNA for the CDR3: TGTGCCTGGAGTGCGCCTATCCCCGGGCAGGTCGGTGGCTACACCTTC. Its translation is CAWSAPIPGQVGGYTF. The chain employs TRBV30 and TRBJ1-2; D is undetermined. The CDR3 has 16 amino acids. Germline CDR1 is GTSNPN and CDR2 is SVGIG (reference sequence). V was cut by 1 base and J by 7 bases, with 22 bases left in between.

The chain couples TRBV5-1 to TRBJ2-2; D uncertain. V gave up 5 bases and J gave up 3 bases, with 8 bases separating them. There are 13 residues in the CDR3. CDR1 and CDR2 from the germline V gene are SGHRS and YFSETQ. This chain's CDR3 is CASRQQDTGELFF. In DNA form, the CDR3 reads TGCGCCAGCAGACAACAAGACACCGGGGAGCTGTTTTTT.

The chain uses TRBV7-3 and TRBJ1-6; D is perhaps TRBD1 (5 bases). The CDR3 loop spans 14 amino acids. Germline V lookup: CDR1 SGHTA, CDR2 FQGTGA. V gave up 5 bases and J gave up 6 bases, with 11 bases separating them. For the CDR3, the DNA is TGTGCCAGCAGCCCCCAAGGGGTTAATTCACCCCTCCACTTT. It is translated as CASSPQGVNSPLHF.

The V and J genes are TRBV20-1 and TRBJ1-3; 12 bases fit TRBD1. Germline V gives CDR1 DFQATT, CDR2 SNEGSKA (reference sequence). The J segment lost 5 bases and the V segment lost 2 bases, leaving 16 bases of the junction unmatched. CDR3 size: 19 residues. The CDR3, as DNA: TGCAGTGCTAGACGTCGAGGGTCCGCGGGACAGGGGGCGCGAAACACCATATATTTT. It is translated as CSARRRGSAGQGARNTIYF.

The gene calls are TRBV27 and TRBJ2-7, with TRBD1 identical over 9 bases. In germline, CDR1 is MNHEY, CDR2 SMNVEV (reference sequence). V shed 4 bases, J shed 5 bases, and the junction held 9 bases outside the gene matches. There are 15 residues in the CDR3. The chain's CDR3 is CASSWGGTGRNEQYF. CDR3 bases: TGTGCCAGCAGTTGGGGCGGGACAGGGAGGAACGAGCAGTACTTC.

This clonotype came up many times. The gene calls are TRBV12-3 or TRBV12-4 and TRBJ1-1; D perhaps matches TRBD1 (5 bases). The CDR3 is made up of 10 amino acids. Trimming took off 6 bases at V and 9 bases at J, with 8 bases between the two ends. The CDR3 DNA sequence: TGTGCCAGCAGGGGGACCCAAGCTTTCTTT. It translates to CASRGTQAFF.

This clonotype was seen ten or more times. V usage is TRBV13 and J usage is TRBJ1-1; D might be TRBD1 (6 bases). V lost 7 bases and J lost 4, with 13 bases in between. CDR3 size: 13 residues. Germline CDR1 is PRHDT and CDR2 is FYEKMQ (reference sequence). The CDR3 spells CASTKGGSTEAFF. CDR3 DNA sequence: TGTGCCAGCACCAAGGGGGGTTCCACTGAAGCTTTCTTT.

A few counts support this clonotype. This may come from a read error, since a much larger clone is one base off. The DNA of the CDR3 is TGTGCCAGCAGTCCTTATGTAGAGACCCAGTACTTC. Protein product: CASSPYVETQYF. This chain connects TRBV28 to TRBJ2-5; D remains ambiguous. V was trimmed by 5 bases and J by 4 bases, leaving 8 bases between them. This CDR3 has 12 amino acids. Germline CDR1 and CDR2: MDHEN and SYDVKM.

This clonotype was seen repeatedly, ten times or more. V gene TRBV28 combines with J gene TRBJ1-5; D is perhaps TRBD1 (5 bases). V dropped 6 bases and J dropped 2 bases, with 20 bases sitting between them. The CDR3 contains 17 residues. Germline V CDR1 and CDR2: MDHEN, SYDVKM. CDR3 nucleotides: TGTGCCAGCAGGCTCCGGGCCCTTCGAGGGGGCAATCAGCCCCAGCATTTT. Translation: CASRLRALRGGNQPQHF. Complete variable domain (other parts from reference TRBV28 and TRBJ1-5): DVKVTQSSRYLVKRTGEKVFLECVQDMDHENMFWYRQDPGLGLRLIYFSYDVKMKEKGDIPEGYSVSREKKERFSLILESASTNQTSMYLCASRLRALRGGNQPQHFGDGTRLSIL.

This clonotype occurred a few times. This chain connects TRBV20-1 to TRBJ1-6; unclear D gene. Germline V lookup: CDR1 DFQATT, CDR2 SNEGSKA (reference sequence). Trimming left V 0 bases short and J 6 bases short, with 12 bases between. CDR3 length: 15 residues. The chain's CDR3 is CSARDLRAVNSPLHF. Here the CDR3 DNA reads TGCAGTGCTAGAGATTTAAGGGCAGTTAATTCACCCCTCCACTTT.

The J gene is TRBJ2-7, the V gene TRBV4-1, with D perhaps matching TRBD1 (6 bases). Trimming left V 4 bases short and J 0 bases short, with 16 bases between. The germline gives CDR1 MGHRA, CDR2 YSYEKL. CDR3 size: 16 residues. The CDR3 is CASSPPGQISSYEQYF. CDR3 DNA: TGCGCCAGCAGCCCCCCCGGACAGATTAGCTCCTACGAGCAGTACTTC.

Ten or more counts support this clonotype. The V call is TRBV30, the J call TRBJ2-5, with TRBD1 matching over 9 bases. The germline V gene has CDR1 GTSNPN and CDR2 SVGIG (reference sequence). The V gene end was trimmed by 2 bases and the J gene end by 5 bases; junction bases not matched to a gene: 6. CDR3 length equals 14 residues. In DNA, the CDR3 is TGTGCCTGGAGTCCGGGACAGGGTAGGGAGACCCAGTACTTC. Translating gives CAWSPGQGRETQYF. Using reference TRBV30 and TRBJ2-5 for the parts outside the CDR3, the full variable domain is SQTIHQWPATLVQPVGSPLSLECTVEGTSNPNLYWYRQAAGRGLQLLFYSVGIGQISSEVPQNLSASRPQDRQFILSSKKLLLSDSGFYLCAWSPGQGRETQYFGPGTRLLVL.

In its sample, this clonotype was seen once. The chain combines TRBV19 with TRBJ1-1; D ambiguous. CDR3 length: 12 amino acids. The germline V gene has CDR1 LNHDA and CDR2 SQIVND (reference sequence). V lost 3 bases and J lost 8, with 10 bases in between. The CDR3 coding sequence is TGTGCCAGTAGTATGTCTGGGAAAGAAGCTTTCTTT. This translates into CASSMSGKEAFF. Full variable domain (remainder filled in from reference TRBV19 and TRBJ1-1): DGGITQSPKYLFRKEGQNVTLSCEQNLNHDAMYWYRQDPGQGLRLIYYSQIVNDFQKGDIAEGYSVSREKKESFPLTVTSAQKNPTAFYLCASSMSGKEAFFGQGTRLTVV.

This clonotype was seen ten or more times. The V call is TRBV2, the J call TRBJ1-1, with TRBD1 as a possible D gene (5 bases). Per the germline V gene, CDR1 is SNHLY and CDR2 is FYNNEI. This CDR3 comprises 13 residues. Trimming shortened V by 7 bases and J by 3 bases, and 12 bases separated the two germline ends. The CDR3 DNA sequence: TGTGCCAGCAATCCCAGGGAGGACACTGAAGCTTTCTTT. Translated, it gives CASNPREDTEAFF.

The chain uses TRBV13 and TRBJ1-2; TRBD1 aligns across 7 bases. The CDR3 runs 13 residues. CDR1 is PRHDT, CDR2 FYEKMQ, per germline (reference sequence). V shed 5 bases and J 8 bases; nucleotides not matched to a gene: 8. The CDR3, as DNA: TGTGCCAGCAGCGCACAGGGGATAAGAGGCTACACCTTC. Protein product: CASSAQGIRGYTF.

As for this clonotype: A clone one base away is much larger, so this may be a read error. It is likely a read error, because the conserved phenylalanine at the end of the CDR3 is missing. This rearrangement joins TRBV2 to TRBJ1-1; 9 bases match TRBD1. The germline V gene has CDR1 SNHLY and CDR2 FYNNEI. There are 16 residues in the CDR3. V was clipped by 5 bases and J by 4 bases; unmatched bases: 11. CDR3 loop: CASSKQGARVATEAFL. CDR3 nucleotides: TGTGCCAGCAGTAAACAGGGGGCGAGGGTCGCCACTGAAGCTTTCCTT.

Many counts were recorded for this clonotype. The rearrangement links TRBV12-3 or TRBV12-4 to TRBJ1-1, with TRBD1 as a possible D gene (5 bases). CDR3 length: 15 amino acids. The V and J ends lost 3 bases and 0 bases respectively, with 11 bases between them. As DNA, the CDR3 is TGTGCCAGCAGTTTTTTGGGACCCCTGAACACTGAAGCTTTCTTT. Translated: CASSFLGPLNTEAFF.

A few counts support this clonotype. The chain has TRBV7-6 and TRBJ1-1; D gene unclear. CDR1 and CDR2 from the germline V gene are SGHVS and FNYEAQ. With 5 bases removed from V and 0 bases from J, the gap between germline ends came to 16 bases. This CDR3 is built from 16 residues. CDR3 residues: CASSRLYDKMNTEAFF. The DNA for the CDR3 is TGTGCCAGCAGCCGCTTATACGACAAAATGAACACTGAAGCTTTCTTT.

The V gene is TRBV19, the J gene TRBJ1-1, with TRBD1 matching 8 bases. In germline, CDR1 is LNHDA, CDR2 SQIVND (reference sequence). The CDR3 contains 14 residues. With V trimmed by 7 bases and J by 4 bases, 8 bases remained unmatched. CDR3 bases: TGTGCCAGTAAACAGACAGGGGAAGGCACTGAAGCTTTCTTT. It yields the protein CASKQTGEGTEAFF.

The genes are TRBV5-1 and TRBJ2-2; D not resolved. The CDR3 spans 14 residues. With 1 base removed from V and 7 bases from J, the gap between germline ends came to 11 bases. CDR1 is SGHRS and CDR2 is YFSETQ in the germline V gene. In DNA, the CDR3 is TGCGCCAGCAGCTTGACACCCTCCAACGGGGAGCTGTTTTTT. Translating it yields CASSLTPSNGELFF. Combining the CDR3 with reference TRBV5-1 and TRBJ2-2 gives the whole variable domain KAGVTQTPRYLIKTRGQQVTLSCSPISGHRSVSWYQQTPGQGLQFLFEYFSETQRNKGNFPGRFSGRQFSNSRSEMNVSTLELGDSALYLCASSLTPSNGELFFGEGSRLTVL.

Ten or more counts support this clonotype. One junction end disagrees with the germline gene, perhaps due to a read error. The V call is TRBV7-2, the J call TRBJ2-7; a weak D match, TRBD1 (5 bases). From germline, CDR1 is SGHTA and CDR2 FQGNSA. CDR3 length: 17 residues. CDR3 sequence (DNA): TGTGCCAGCAGCTCCTATCGTCCCCAGGGCCCACCCTATGAGCAGTACTTC. It yields the protein CASSSYRPQGPPYEQYF.

This clonotype has a count of ten or more. CDR3 amino acids: CASSLYGDAEAFF. CDR3 nucleotides: TGTGCCAGCAGCTTATACGGGGACGCTGAAGCTTTCTTT. The chain employs TRBV7-3 and TRBJ1-1; perhaps TRBD1 as D (5 bases). V was pared by 2 bases and J by 6 bases, with 10 bases between. The CDR3 loop spans 13 amino acids. CDR1 SGHTA and CDR2 FQGTGA come from the germline V gene.

This clonotype has at least ten counts. The V call is TRBV27, the J call TRBJ2-4; no firm D call. Germline CDR1 MNHEY, CDR2 SMNVEV (reference sequence). V lost 7 bases and J lost 1, with 8 bases in between. The CDR3 runs to 13 residues. In nucleotides, the CDR3 is TGTGCCAGCACCCAGCCTGCCAAAAACATTCAGTACTTC. Residues: CASTQPAKNIQYF.

The chain uses TRBV15 and TRBJ1-4; D remains ambiguous. The CDR3 contains 14 residues. Trimming took 0 bases from V and 7 from J, leaving 9 bases between them. Germline V gene lookup returns CDR1 LNHNV and CDR2 YYDKDF (reference sequence). The CDR3 protein is CATSRDLSVEKLFF. CDR3 nucleotides: TGTGCCACCAGCAGAGATCTCTCGGTTGAAAAACTGTTTTTT.

This clonotype was recorded a few times. This chain connects TRBV6-5 to TRBJ2-5; 8 nucleotides align to TRBD2. CDR1 and CDR2 (germline): MNHEY, SVGAGI. The CDR3 has 16 residues. J lost 1 base, V lost 4 bases, and 8 bases had no gene match. The CDR3 nucleotides read TGTGCCAGCAGTTCCCGCATAGCGGGGCCCCAAGAGACCCAGTACTTC. The encoded protein is CASSSRIAGPQETQYF.